These T cell receptor beta chains were read from a single sample in a study of blood T cell repertoires in COVID-19. TCRdb keeps only in-frame clones here, not all; method: immunoSEQ multiplex PCR. The profile shows tens of thousands of clones, around 77% of them singletons. Material for sequencing was peripheral blood. These receptors all come from a man aged 55-75 years with acute or convalescent COVID-19. The CDR3 runs from the conserved cysteine through the conserved F or W. D genes are given only for firm matches. Some rows have no size entry. The others give once, few or many, or a class for an expanded clone.

clone size	D gene	V gene	CDR3 length	J gene	CDR3 protein	CDR3 DNA
medium-sized	NA	TRBV2	14	TRBJ1-5	CASSSNYEGQPQHF	TGTGCCAGCAGCTCCAACTACGAGGGTCAGCCCCAGCATTTT
NA	TRBD1	TRBV18	14	TRBJ1-6	CASSPSGGGSPLHF	TGTGCCAGCTCACCTTCAGGGGGAGGTTCACCCCTCCACTTT
NA	NA	TRBV6-1	15	TRBJ1-3	CASSEAGTSGNTIYF	TGTGCCAGCAGTGAAGCGGGCACCTCTGGAAACACCATATATTTT
once	NA	TRBV28	14	TRBJ1-2	CASSSQGQGGGYTF	TGTGCCAGCAGTTCCCAAGGGCAGGGTGGTGGCTACACCTTC
NA	TRBD1	TRBV6-2/TRBV6-3	15	TRBJ2-3	CASSYSGQSTDTQYF	TGTGCCAGCAGTTACTCGGGACAGAGCACAGATACGCAGTATTTT
NA	NA	TRBV5-4	13	TRBJ2-5	CASRPWAGETQYF	TGTGCCAGCAGGCCTTGGGCAGGGGAGACCCAGTACTTC
few	TRBD2	TRBV11-2	15	TRBJ2-7	CASSLVYGGRYEQYF	TGTGCCAGCAGCTTAGTGTACGGGGGGAGGTACGAGCAGTACTTC
NA	NA	TRBV27	15	TRBJ2-1	CASSSAGTKKGEQFF	TGTGCCAGCAGTTCCGCCGGGACAAAAAAAGGGGAGCAGTTCTTC
NA	NA	TRBV27	16	TRBJ1-5	CASSLGGGYPNQPQHF	TGTGCCAGCAGTTTAGGGGGGGGTTATCCCAATCAGCCCCAGCATTTT
NA	NA	TRBV7-2	12	TRBJ2-5	CASSFRGETQYF	TGTGCCAGCAGCTTCCGGGGGGAGACCCAGTACTTC
NA	NA	TRBV6-5	15	TRBJ1-5	CASTPTGYSNQPQHF	TGTGCCAGCACTCCCACAGGTTATAGCAATCAGCCCCAGCATTTT
NA	NA	TRBV7-9	16	TRBJ1-2	CASSLELATPFYGYTF	TGTGCCAGCAGCTTAGAATTGGCGACTCCGTTCTATGGCTACACCTTC
NA	TRBD1	TRBV5-6	14	TRBJ1-5	CASSIGTGGQPQHF	TGTGCCAGCAGCATCGGGACAGGGGGACAGCCCCAGCATTTT
NA	TRBD1	TRBV18	12	TRBJ1-2	CASSLRDRDYTF	TGTGCCAGCTCACTTCGAGACAGGGACTACACCTTC
NA	NA	TRBV12-3/TRBV12-4	12	TRBJ1-2	CASRRQEGGYTF	TGTGCCAGCAGGCGTCAGGAAGGAGGCTACACCTTC